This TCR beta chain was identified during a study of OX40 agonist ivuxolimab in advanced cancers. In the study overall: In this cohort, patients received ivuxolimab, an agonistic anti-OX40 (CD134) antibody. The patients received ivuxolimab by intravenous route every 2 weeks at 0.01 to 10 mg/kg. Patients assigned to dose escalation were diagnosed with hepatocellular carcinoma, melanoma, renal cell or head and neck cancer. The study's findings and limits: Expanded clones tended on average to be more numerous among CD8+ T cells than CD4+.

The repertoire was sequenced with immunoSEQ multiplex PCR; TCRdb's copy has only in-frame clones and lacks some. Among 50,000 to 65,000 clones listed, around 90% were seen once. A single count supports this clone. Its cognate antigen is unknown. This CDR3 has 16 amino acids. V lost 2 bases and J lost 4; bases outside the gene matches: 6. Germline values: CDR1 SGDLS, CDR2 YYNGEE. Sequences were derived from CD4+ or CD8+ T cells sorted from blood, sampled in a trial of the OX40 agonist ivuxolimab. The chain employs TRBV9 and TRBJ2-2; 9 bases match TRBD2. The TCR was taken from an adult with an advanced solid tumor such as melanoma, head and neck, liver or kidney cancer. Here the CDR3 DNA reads TGTGCCAGCAGCGTGGCAGCGGGAGGTATCACCGGGGAGCTGTTTTTT. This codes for CASSVAAGGITGELFF.